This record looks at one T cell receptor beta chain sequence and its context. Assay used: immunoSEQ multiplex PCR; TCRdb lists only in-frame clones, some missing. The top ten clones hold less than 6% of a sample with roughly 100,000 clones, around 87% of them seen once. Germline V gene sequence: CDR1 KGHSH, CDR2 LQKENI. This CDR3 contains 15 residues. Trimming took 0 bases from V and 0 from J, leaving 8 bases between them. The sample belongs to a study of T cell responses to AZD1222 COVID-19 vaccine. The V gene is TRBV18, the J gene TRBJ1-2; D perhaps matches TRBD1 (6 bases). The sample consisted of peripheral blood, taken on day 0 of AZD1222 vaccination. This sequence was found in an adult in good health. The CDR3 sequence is CASSPPTGSNYGYTF. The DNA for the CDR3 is TGTGCCAGCTCACCACCGACAGGCTCTAACTATGGCTACACCTTC.